These 15 T cell receptor beta chains were sequenced from one sample in a study of T cells expressing NK-cell markers. TCRdb re-called the 5' RACE reads and catalogs CDR3 proteins one per entry, DNA excluded. The ten top clones account for about 18%, within a sample of over 100,000 distinct CDR3 sequences. Sequencing used blood T cells: a sorted CD56 or NKG2C T cell subset, CD4+ or CD8+ T cells, or bulk PBMC T cells (not recorded which). The source is a woman between 18 and 70 years old in good health.

The chain couples TRBV9 to TRBJ1-2; TCRdb selects TRBD1, and the lack of DNA leaves this call unchecked. CDR1 is SGDLS and CDR2 is YYNGEE in the germline V gene. The CDR3 covers 15 residues. The CDR3 loop is CASSPGTGGAYGYTF.

CDR3 protein: CASSFGGVQPQHF. This sequence joins TRBV7-2 and TRBJ1-5; TCRdb's D gene call, TRBD1, goes unchecked for lack of DNA. The length of the CDR3 is 13 residues. From germline, CDR1 is SGHTA and CDR2 FQGNSA.

The chain combines TRBV6-1 with TRBJ2-2; the TCRdb D gene call, TRBD1, has no DNA to confirm it. Germline CDR1 MNHNS, CDR2 SASEGT. The CDR3 is 17 amino acids. This chain's CDR3 is CASSEGLPGANTGELFF.

This chain uses TRBV19 with TRBJ2-7; TCRdb proposes TRBD1, but this gene call is untestable without DNA. Per the germline V gene, CDR1 is LNHDA and CDR2 is SQIVND (reference sequence). The CDR3 has 15 residues. The CDR3 loop reads CASSIFRVGPHEQYF.

This sequence joins TRBV4-1 and TRBJ1-5; TCRdb's D gene call, TRBD1, goes unchecked for lack of DNA. The germline CDR1 and CDR2 sequences are MGHRA and YSYEKL. The length of the CDR3 is 16 residues. The CDR3 here is CASSNTHGTGNQPQHF.

This sequence joins TRBV3-1 and TRBJ2-3; TCRdb reports TRBD1, a call that lacks DNA to check it against. Germline V CDR1 and CDR2: LGHDT, YNNKEL (reference sequence). The length of the CDR3 is 15 residues. CDR3 protein: CASSQGTGDTDTQYF.

This chain uses TRBV11-2 with TRBJ1-2; TCRdb picks TRBD1, but there is no DNA to check that call. CDR1 is SGHAT and CDR2 is FQNNGV in the germline V gene. The CDR3 totals 15 residues. The CDR3 spells CASSPTGTDNYGYTF.

The chain employs TRBV28 and TRBJ2-7; absent DNA, TCRdb's TRBD1 call cannot be checked. The CDR3 is 11 amino acids. Looked up from germline, CDR1 is MDHEN and CDR2 is SYDVKM. This chain's CDR3 is CSAGLSYEQYF.

The chain carries TRBV14 and TRBJ2-2; the TCRdb D gene call, TRBD1, has no DNA to confirm it. CDR1 is SGHDN, CDR2 FVKESK, per germline. The CDR3 extends over 16 amino acids. The CDR3 spells CASSQDIGGNTGELFF.

This chain connects TRBV4-3 to TRBJ1-4; TCRdb lists TRBD1, though no DNA is available to test this call. Germline V gene data show CDR1 as LGHNA and CDR2 as YSLEER. The CDR3 contains 16 residues. The chain's CDR3 is CASSQEVTGMFEKLFF.

This sequence joins TRBV7-9 and TRBJ2-5. CDR3 length equals 16 residues. CDR1 SEHNR and CDR2 FQNEAQ come from the germline V gene (reference sequence). CDR3 sequence: CASSLPILGSPETQYF.

The rearrangement links TRBV27 to TRBJ2-1. CDR3 length: 14 residues. CDR1 and CDR2 (germline): MNHEY, SMNVEV (reference sequence). CDR3 amino acids: CASSITSSYNEQFF.

This sequence joins TRBV4-1 and TRBJ1-1; TCRdb selects TRBD1, and the lack of DNA leaves this call unchecked. CDR3 length: 16 residues. Germline V gene lookup returns CDR1 MGHRA and CDR2 YSYEKL. CDR3 sequence reads: CASSQPNGGMNTEAFF.

The chain couples TRBV12-3 or TRBV12-4 to TRBJ1-1; the TRBD1 assignment by TCRdb is unverifiable without DNA. This CDR3 has 14 residues. The CDR3 spells CASRPRGGNTEAFF.

The chain couples TRBV15 to TRBJ1-2; TCRdb selects TRBD1, and the lack of DNA leaves this call unchecked. The CDR3 extends over 16 amino acids. The germline gives CDR1 LNHNV, CDR2 YYDKDF (reference sequence). The CDR3 reads CATSIEPGQLNYGYTF. The full variable domain, in which reference TRBV15 and TRBJ1-2 provide the parts outside the CDR3, is DAMVIQNPRYQVTQFGKPVTLSCSQTLNHNVMYWYQQKSSQAPKLLFHYYDKDFNNEADTPDNFQSRRPNTSFCFLDIRSPGLGDTAMYLCATSIEPGQLNYGYTFGSGTRLTVV.